This passage covers 22 T cell receptor beta chains from one sample sequenced in a study of T-cell reconstitution after alpha-beta-depleted transplantation in children. Unique molecular identifiers were used in preparing the TCRbeta library. TCRdb re-called the PCR reads with MiXCR, one entry per CDR3 protein. The profile shows over 85,000 distinct CDR3 sequences, roughly 7.6% of them singletons. The sequencing here drew on PBMCs, taken before TCRalphabeta/CD19-depleted stem cell transplant. The receptors originated from a boy younger than 10 with acute lymphoblastic leukemia, due to receive a stem cell transplant.

This clonotype came up a few times. This chain links TRBV20-1 with TRBJ1-6; D is unclear. This CDR3 contains 15 residues. V gave up 0 bases and J gave up 11 bases, with 17 bases separating them. From germline, CDR1 is DFQATT and CDR2 SNEGSKA (reference sequence). This CDR3 reads CSARDRSGSVAPLHF. The CDR3 nucleotides are TGCAGTGCTAGAGATAGATCGGGGAGTGTGGCACCCCTCCACTTT.

This rearrangement joins TRBV20-1 to TRBJ1-5; TRBD1 matches 9 bases. Germline V CDR1 and CDR2: DFQATT, SNEGSKA (reference sequence). J lost 2 bases, V lost 0 bases, and 8 bases had no gene match. The CDR3 is 17 residues long. CDR3 protein: CSARDGQGYEGNQPQHF. The CDR3 DNA follows: TGCAGTGCTAGAGATGGACAGGGGTACGAGGGCAATCAGCCCCAGCATTTT.

This chain joins TRBV25-1 and TRBJ1-1; D gene unclear. The V and J ends lost 3 bases and 0 bases respectively, with 5 bases between them. The CDR3 has 13 amino acids. CDR1 MGHDK and CDR2 SYGVNS come from the germline V gene. The CDR3 reads CASSDLMNTEAFF. Here the CDR3 DNA reads TGTGCCAGCAGTGACCTAATGAACACTGAAGCTTTCTTT.

This clonotype was seen many times. The chain recombines TRBV5-1 with TRBJ1-5, with TRBD1 as a possible D gene (5 bases). V was cut by 3 bases and J by 7 bases, with 14 bases left in between. Germline V gene lookup returns CDR1 SGHRS and CDR2 YFSETQ. The CDR3 sequence is 14 residues long. Written as DNA, the CDR3 is TGCGCCAGCAGCTGGGACGGTACTCAGCAGCCCCAGCATTTT. Protein: CASSWDGTQQPQHF. The entire variable domain, with the rest obtained from reference TRBV5-1 and TRBJ1-5, is as follows: KAGVTQTPRYLIKTRGQQVTLSCSPISGHRSVSWYQQTPGQGLQFLFEYFSETQRNKGNFPGRFSGRQFSNSRSEMNVSTLELGDSALYLCASSWDGTQQPQHFGDGTRLSIL.

This clonotype was seen more than once but under ten times. The chain joins TRBV6-1 to TRBJ1-5, with 8 bases fitting TRBD1. CDR3 length: 16 residues. V trimming: 5 bases; J trimming: 1 base; junction bases outside the gene matches: 7. CDR1 is MNHNS and CDR2 is SASEGT in the germline V gene. CDR3 protein: CASSPRTGLSNQPQHF. CDR3 sequence (DNA): TGTGCCAGCAGTCCAAGGACAGGGTTGAGCAATCAGCCCCAGCATTTT.

This clonotype has only a few counts. The chain uses TRBV3-1 and TRBJ2-5; 7 positions match TRBD2. Germline assignment: CDR1 LGHDT and CDR2 YNNKEL (reference sequence). The CDR3 contains 13 residues. V was pared by 0 bases and J by 13 bases, with 8 bases of the junction left unmatched. The CDR3 protein is CASSQDPGGPPYF. Here the CDR3 DNA reads TGTGCCAGCAGCCAAGATCCGGGGGGACCTCCGTACTTC.

This clonotype has more than one count but fewer than ten. The chain joins TRBV12-3 or TRBV12-4 to TRBJ1-2; no firm D call. The germline V and J ends were trimmed by 9 bases and 0 bases, with 14 bases remaining between them. The CDR3 contains 14 residues. CDR3 protein: CASSTDYSNYGYTF. The CDR3 bases are TGTGCCAGTTCCACAGACTACTCTAACTATGGCTACACCTTC.

The table lists this clonotype with many counts. DNA for the CDR3: TGCGCCAGCGGGGGGGGACGGAACACTGAAGCTTTCTTT. Protein: CASGGGRNTEAFF. This chain links TRBV10-2 with TRBJ1-1, with TRBD1 as a possible D gene (5 bases). V was trimmed by 8 bases and J by 1 base, leaving 11 bases between them. The CDR3 length is 13 residues. In germline, CDR1 is WSHSY, CDR2 SAAADI.

This clonotype was detected once. At one end, the junction sequence differs from germline, possibly due to a read error. The rearrangement joins TRBV3-1 to TRBJ2-3, with 8 bases identical to TRBD2. The CDR3 is made up of 17 amino acids. The V gene's germline CDR1 is LGHDT and CDR2 YNNKEL (reference sequence). The CDR3 DNA is TGTACCAGCAGCACAACGGGGGGGCCTATGGGCACAGATACGCAGTATTTT. This translates into CTSSTTGGPMGTDTQYF.

The table lists this clonotype with many counts. This chain connects TRBV7-9 to TRBJ1-1; weak D call: TRBD1 (6 bases). Trimming pared 5 bases from V and 1 base from J, leaving 14 bases between. Germline V gene data show CDR1 as SEHNR and CDR2 as FQNEAQ (reference sequence). This CDR3 is 15 amino acids long. The CDR3 sequence: CASSNRDPENTEAFF. The CDR3 nucleotides are TGTGCCAGCAGCAACAGGGACCCCGAGAACACTGAAGCTTTCTTT.

This clonotype was seen repeatedly, ten times or more. The genes are TRBV11-2 and TRBJ2-7; 7 nucleotides match TRBD2. The V gene's germline CDR1 is SGHAT and CDR2 FQNNGV. The CDR3 totals 19 residues. V lost 5 bases to trimming and J lost 0 bases; unmatched junction nucleotides: 19. In nucleotides, the CDR3 is TGTGCCAGCAGCCCCATCCTTGGGATGGGGCGGGGGTCCTCCTACGAGCAGTACTTC. Its protein product is CASSPILGMGRGSSYEQYF.

This clonotype was seen repeatedly, ten times or more. This chain joins TRBV20-1 and TRBJ2-1; TRBD2 aligns across 15 bases. The V gene's germline CDR1 is DFQATT and CDR2 SNEGSKA (reference sequence). V was clipped by 1 base and J by 7 bases; unmatched bases: 5. The CDR3 loop spans 16 amino acids. The CDR3 DNA sequence: TGCAGTGCTAGAGGGACTAGCGGGGGGGTCGGAAATGAGCAGTTCTTC. Its translation is CSARGTSGGVGNEQFF.

This clonotype was observed many times. The V call is TRBV12-3 or TRBV12-4, the J call TRBJ2-2; TRBD2 might be the D (7 bases). Trimming stripped 2 bases from V and 1 base from J, with 11 bases between. The CDR3 is 16 amino acids. CDR3 DNA sequence: TGTGCCAGCAGTTTATGGGGGGGCCAGAACACCGGGGAGCTGTTTTTT. Its protein is CASSLWGGQNTGELFF.

There are many counts of this clonotype. The chain links TRBV27 to TRBJ2-3; 10 bases are a match to TRBD2. This CDR3 is built from 17 residues. Trimming cost V 5 bases and J 3 bases; bases outside gene matches: 11. The germline CDR1 and CDR2 sequences are MNHEY and SMNVEV (reference sequence). DNA of the CDR3: TGTGCCAGCAGTCCCCCGGGACTAGCGAGCGGGACAGATACGCAGTATTTT. Translation: CASSPPGLASGTDTQYF.

This clonotype was seen ten or more times. The chain is built from TRBV7-2 and TRBJ2-3, with D possibly TRBD2 on 7 matching bases. Germline CDR1 and CDR2: SGHTA and FQGNSA. The V gene lost 2 bases and the J gene lost 6 bases, with 12 bases spanning the gap. This CDR3 has 14 residues. The CDR3 bases are TGTGCCAGCAGCTTATGGGGGGGCGGGGATACGCAGTATTTT. This gives the protein CASSLWGGGDTQYF.

Remarks on this clonotype: Since the CDR3 does not end with the conserved phenylalanine or tryptophan, this likely comes from a read error. This CDR3 is CASSFSRGDTEAFY. CDR3 nucleotide sequence: TGCGCCAGCAGCTTTTCTCGGGGAGACACTGAAGCTTTCTAT. This chain uses TRBV5-1 with TRBJ1-1; D remains ambiguous. V lost 2 bases to trimming and J lost 3 bases, with 11 bases between them. The CDR3 loop spans 14 amino acids. Germline CDR1 SGHRS, CDR2 YFSETQ.

This clonotype is medium-sized. The J gene is TRBJ2-2, the V gene TRBV4-1; TRBD1 might be the D (6 bases). CDR1 is MGHRA, CDR2 YSYEKL, per germline. The CDR3 has 14 residues. V was cut by 4 bases and J by 5 bases, with 11 bases left in between. For the CDR3, the DNA is TGCGCCAGCAGCCGCGACAGGAGTACCGGGGAGCTGTTTTTT. Translation: CASSRDRSTGELFF.

At least ten counts were recorded for this clonotype. The J gene is TRBJ2-2, the V gene TRBV15; D is undetermined. Germline lookup yields CDR1 LNHNV and CDR2 YYDKDF (reference sequence). The V end lost 0 bases, the J end lost 1 base, and 6 bases lay between the germline ends. CDR3 size: 15 residues. CDR3 protein: CATSRDTGNTGELFF. The DNA for the CDR3 is TGTGCCACCAGCAGAGATACGGGGAACACCGGGGAGCTGTTTTTT.

Only a few counts were recorded for this clonotype. CDR3 sequence reads: CSARKGGTSQNNEQFF. In nucleotides, the CDR3 is TGCAGTGCCAGAAAGGGGGGGACAAGTCAAAACAATGAGCAGTTCTTC. The chain is built from TRBV20-1 and TRBJ2-1; a weak D match, TRBD2 (7 bases). The CDR3 has 16 residues. CDR1 is DFQATT, CDR2 SNEGSKA, per germline (reference sequence). Trimming pared 6 bases from V and 5 bases from J, leaving 23 bases between.

CDR3 region: CASSDKQNTEQFF. In nucleotides, the CDR3 is TGTGCCAGCAGTGACAAACAAAATACGGAGCAGTTCTTC. This sequence joins TRBV6-4 and TRBJ2-1; D not resolved. Per the germline V gene, CDR1 is MRHNA and CDR2 is SNTAGT. The CDR3 sequence is 13 residues long. The V gene lost 2 bases and the J gene lost 10 bases, with 12 bases spanning the gap.

This clonotype was found a few times. The rearrangement links TRBV4-1 to TRBJ2-4, with 9 nucleotides matching TRBD1. The V segment lost 0 bases and the J segment 7 bases; nucleotides outside the gene matches: 4. Germline CDR1 is MGHRA and CDR2 is YSYEKL. This CDR3 is 15 amino acids long. The CDR3 here is CASSQERTGENIQYF. CDR3 nucleotide sequence: TGCGCCAGCAGCCAAGAAAGGACAGGGGAGAACATTCAGTACTTC.

There are a few counts of this clonotype. The rearrangement uses TRBV4-3 and TRBJ1-2; the D gene is possibly TRBD1 (6 bases). Germline V gene sequence: CDR1 LGHNA, CDR2 YSLEER. There are 15 residues in the CDR3. V was clipped by 3 bases and J by 5 bases, with 16 bases between them. Here the CDR3 DNA reads TGCGCCAGCAGCCAGGCAGGGGAGTTGCGGTATGGCTACACCTTC. Amino acid sequence: CASSQAGELRYGYTF.